These 26 T cell receptor beta chains came from one sample sequenced in a study of blood T cell repertoires in COVID-19. The method was immunoSEQ multiplex PCR; TCRdb's version includes in-frame clones alone and lacks a portion of them. The sample consists of approximately 220,000 clones, 83% of them appearing once. The material sequenced was PBMCs or T cells enriched from blood (not recorded which). The receptors stem from a woman aged 40 to 50 who had been exposed to COVID-19.

V usage is TRBV18 and J usage is TRBJ2-7, with 8 positions matching TRBD1. The CDR3 runs 14 residues. Per germline, CDR1 KGHSH and CDR2 LQKENI. V was pared by 4 bases and J by 4 bases, with 6 bases of the junction left unmatched. DNA for the CDR3: TGTGCCAGCTCACTGGAGACAGGGGCTTACGAGCAGTACTTC. Amino acids: CASSLETGAYEQYF. Full variable domain (remainder filled in from reference TRBV18 and TRBJ2-7): NAGVMQNPRHLVRRRGQEARLRCSPMKGHSHVYWYRQLPEEGLKFMVYLQKENIIDESGMPKERFSAEFPKEGPSILRIQQVVRGDSAAYFCASSLETGAYEQYFGPGTRLTVT.

This clone was counted a single time. The chain is built from TRBV9 and TRBJ1-3; no reliable D call. The ends were cut back, 7 bases at V and 4 bases at J, with 9 bases in the middle. CDR3 length: 12 amino acids. The V gene's germline CDR1 is SGDLS and CDR2 YYNGEE. The CDR3 region has the DNA TGTGCCAGCTCAGTAGCCGGAAACACCATATATTTT. Residues: CASSVAGNTIYF. The full variable domain, with the rest looked up from reference TRBV9 and TRBJ1-3, is DSGVTQTPKHLITATGQRVTLRCSPRSGDLSVYWYQQSLDQGLQFLIQYYNGEERAKGNILERFSAQQFPDLHSELNLSSLELGDSALYFCASSVAGNTIYFGEGSWLTVV.

A note on this clone: One junction end disagrees with the germline gene, perhaps due to a read error. V and J are TRBV12-5 and TRBJ1-2, with D unclear. The CDR3 sequence is 12 residues long. Germline loops: CDR1 LGHNT, CDR2 FRNRAP. DNA of the CDR3: TGTGCTAGTGGTTCCTCCGAGGGCACGCGAGTTTTC. This encodes CASGSSEGTRVF.

The V gene is TRBV19, the J gene TRBJ1-3; the D is unclear. The germline gives CDR1 LNHDA, CDR2 SQIVND (reference sequence). V was trimmed by 8 bases and J by 0 bases, leaving 14 bases between them. This CDR3 comprises 15 residues. CDR3 sequence reads: CASASQANSGNTIYF. The CDR3 DNA reads as TGTGCCAGTGCTTCTCAGGCAAACTCTGGAAACACCATATATTTT.

The V call is TRBV7-8, the J call TRBJ2-1, with no clear D. The germline CDR1 and CDR2 sequences are SGHVS and FQNEAQ. The CDR3 has 13 residues. Trimming stripped 1 base from V and 6 bases from J, with 7 bases between. CDR3 coding DNA: TGTGCCAGCAGCTTAGTTGTTCTCAATGAGCAGTTCTTC. It yields the protein CASSLVVLNEQFF.

Written as DNA, the CDR3 is TGTGCCAGCTCACCGAGTGAGGCCTCGGATACGCAGTATTTT. Translated: CASSPSEASDTQYF. The V and J genes are TRBV18 and TRBJ2-3; D is uncertain. V lost 3 bases and J lost 6, with 13 bases in between. There are 14 residues in the CDR3. In germline, CDR1 is KGHSH, CDR2 LQKENI. Based on the CDR3 plus reference TRBV18 and TRBJ2-3, the full variable domain is NAGVMQNPRHLVRRRGQEARLRCSPMKGHSHVYWYRQLPEEGLKFMVYLQKENIIDESGMPKERFSAEFPKEGPSILRIQQVVRGDSAAYFCASSPSEASDTQYFGPGTRLTVL.

This clone showed up just a few times. The chain combines TRBV28 with TRBJ2-1; the D gene is possibly TRBD2 (5 bases). Germline loops: CDR1 MDHEN, CDR2 SYDVKM. Trimming left V 2 bases short and J 6 bases short, with 14 bases between. The CDR3 length is 15 residues. The CDR3 protein is CASSLPRGPSNEQFF. The CDR3 DNA reads TGTGCCAGCAGTTTACCCCGAGGGCCTAGCAATGAGCAGTTCTTC. Supplemented by reference TRBV28 and TRBJ2-1, the full variable domain reads DVKVTQSSRYLVKRTGEKVFLECVQDMDHENMFWYRQDPGLGLRLIYFSYDVKMKEKGDIPEGYSVSREKKERFSLILESASTNQTSMYLCASSLPRGPSNEQFFGPGTRLTVL.

This clone occurred once. The CDR3 nucleotides read TGTGCCAGCAGCTTCTTTAGGCGGCAGGGGATGAACACTGAAGCTTTCTTT. This encodes CASSFFRRQGMNTEAFF. The V gene is TRBV11-2, the J gene TRBJ1-1; TRBD1 is a possible D gene (6 bases). Germline V gives CDR1 SGHAT, CDR2 FQNNGV. The CDR3 length is 17 residues. V shed 3 bases and J shed 0 bases, with 17 bases lying between them.

The chain links TRBV2 to TRBJ1-1, with a possible D match to TRBD1 (6 bases). Trimming left V 0 bases short and J 3 bases short, with 14 bases between. Germline V gene lookup returns CDR1 SNHLY and CDR2 FYNNEI. CDR3 size: 16 residues. CDR3 residues: CASSEALGEGDTEAFF. The CDR3 nucleotides are TGTGCCAGCAGTGAAGCGCTTGGGGAGGGGGACACTGAAGCTTTCTTT.

The chain recombines TRBV5-1 with TRBJ2-3, with 8 bases identical to TRBD2. The germline V gene encodes CDR1 SGHRS and CDR2 YFSETQ. The CDR3 loop spans 14 amino acids. J was trimmed by 1 base and V by 3 bases; bases with no gene match: 1. The CDR3 sequence: CASSSGGGTDTQYF. In DNA form, the CDR3 reads TGCGCCAGCAGCTCCGGGGGGGGCACAGATACGCAGTATTTT. Filled out from reference TRBV5-1 and TRBJ2-3, the complete variable domain reads KAGVTQTPRYLIKTRGQQVTLSCSPISGHRSVSWYQQTPGQGLQFLFEYFSETQRNKGNFPGRFSGRQFSNSRSEMNVSTLELGDSALYLCASSSGGGTDTQYFGPGTRLTVL.

The V gene is TRBV10-2, the J gene TRBJ1-3, with TRBD1 identical over 7 bases. Germline CDR1 is WSHSY and CDR2 is SAAADI. The CDR3 has 14 amino acids. The V gene end was trimmed by 3 bases and the J gene end by 4 bases; junction bases not matched to a gene: 3. DNA for the CDR3: TGCGCCAGCAGTGAAGGGGGCGCGGGAAACACCATATATTTT. Its translation is CASSEGGAGNTIYF.

This rearrangement joins TRBV2 to TRBJ1-2; 7 positions agree with TRBD1. The V segment lost 0 bases and the J segment 0 bases; nucleotides outside the gene matches: 4. Germline V CDR1 and CDR2: SNHLY, FYNNEI. CDR3 length: 16 residues. The CDR3 loop is CASSEAGQLSNYGYTF. DNA of the CDR3: TGTGCCAGCAGTGAAGCGGGACAGCTCTCTAACTATGGCTACACCTTC.

The chain carries TRBV28 and TRBJ1-6, with D hard to call. Germline CDR1 reads MDHEN; CDR2 reads SYDVKM. The germline V and J ends were trimmed by 6 bases and 9 bases, with 9 bases remaining between them. The CDR3 extends over 12 amino acids. The CDR3 nucleotides read TGTGCCAGCAGCGTCGTCGGTTCACCCCTCCACTTT. Encoded protein: CASSVVGSPLHF.

Comments on this clone: Germline and junction disagree at one end, which may indicate a read error. The chain links TRBV7-7 to TRBJ1-4; TRBD1 matches at 9 bases. Germline V gene lookup returns CDR1 SSHAT and CDR2 FNYEAQ (reference sequence). CDR3 length: 16 residues. DNA for the CDR3: TGTGCTAGCAGCCCCTGGCCGGGACAGGGTAATGAAAAACTGTTTTTT. Translated: CASSPWPGQGNEKLFF.

CDR3 in DNA: TGTGCCAGCAGCCAGGGACAGTCCTTGAACACTGAAGCTTTCTTT. It yields the protein CASSQGQSLNTEAFF. The J gene is TRBJ1-1, the V gene TRBV4-2; TRBD1 agrees at 7 bases. Germline CDR1 and CDR2: LGHNA and YNFKEQ. Germline trimming cut 3 bases from V and 0 bases from J; bases unmatched to any gene: 4. The CDR3 length is 15 residues.

The chain recombines TRBV19 with TRBJ2-3; D gene uncertain. Germline values: CDR1 LNHDA, CDR2 SQIVND (reference sequence). The V end lost 3 bases, the J end lost 1 base, and 8 bases lay between the germline ends. There are 14 residues in the CDR3. The CDR3 reads CASSIRVGTDTQYF. The DNA for the CDR3 is TGTGCCAGTAGTATCCGGGTTGGCACAGATACGCAGTATTTT.

CDR3 sequence: CASSSVAGGTGELFF. In DNA form, the CDR3 reads TGTGCCAGCAGCTCAGTAGCGGGGGGGACCGGGGAGCTGTTTTTT. The chain carries TRBV5-4 and TRBJ2-2, with TRBD2 identical over 11 bases. J was trimmed by 5 bases and V by 3 bases; bases with no gene match: 3. Germline V gene data show CDR1 as SGHNT and CDR2 as YYREEE (reference sequence). There are 15 residues in the CDR3.

The V and J genes are TRBV5-1 and TRBJ2-7; 10 bases match TRBD1. Trimming cost V 0 bases and J 3 bases; bases outside gene matches: 3. This CDR3 spans 15 amino acids. Germline V gives CDR1 SGHRS, CDR2 YFSETQ. The CDR3, as DNA: TGCGCCAGCAGCTTGGAATGGGACAGGGGCTACGAGCAGTACTTC. This sequence encodes CASSLEWDRGYEQYF. Variable domain in full (rest from reference TRBV5-1 and TRBJ2-7): KAGVTQTPRYLIKTRGQQVTLSCSPISGHRSVSWYQQTPGQGLQFLFEYFSETQRNKGNFPGRFSGRQFSNSRSEMNVSTLELGDSALYLCASSLEWDRGYEQYFGPGTRLTVT.

This clone was detected a few times. The chain uses TRBV7-3 and TRBJ2-3, with 8 nucleotides matching TRBD1. Germline-derived CDR1 and CDR2 are SGHTA and FQGTGA. With 4 bases clipped from V and 4 bases from J, the junction kept 4 bases outside the gene matches. The CDR3 has 14 amino acids. This CDR3 reads CASSYHRGADTQYF. The CDR3 coding sequence is TGTGCCAGCAGCTATCACAGGGGGGCAGATACGCAGTATTTT.

V gene TRBV19 combines with J gene TRBJ2-1; 10 bases match TRBD2. With 5 bases clipped from V and 7 bases from J, the junction kept 8 bases outside the gene matches. This CDR3 region has 15 residues. CDR1 LNHDA and CDR2 SQIVND come from the germline V gene (reference sequence). CDR3 DNA sequence: TGTGCCAGTAGTGTCAGCGGGGGGGCCTCTAATGAGCAGTTCTTC. Residues: CASSVSGGASNEQFF.

Comment on this clone: Additional DNA sequences in this sample encode the identical CDR3. J is TRBJ1-2 and V is TRBV19; a weak D match, TRBD1 (5 bases). Germline CDR1 reads LNHDA; CDR2 reads SQIVND (reference sequence). CDR3 size: 14 residues. The V and J ends lost 2 bases and 3 bases respectively, with 10 bases between them. For the CDR3, the DNA is TGTGCCAGTAGTATACAGGGCGCGGACTATGGCTACACCTTC. It yields the protein CASSIQGADYGYTF.

The chain uses TRBV3-1 (or the pseudogene TRBV3-2) and TRBJ1-3; tentatively, D is TRBD1 (5 bases). The CDR3 runs 13 residues. Trimming took off 6 bases at V and 1 base at J, with 7 bases between the two ends. CDR1 is LGHDT, CDR2 YNNKEL, per germline (reference sequence). The CDR3 loop reads CASRPGSGNTIYF. CDR3 nucleotides: TGTGCCAGCAGACCAGGGTCTGGAAACACCATATATTTT.

This clone has a handful of counts. The chain employs TRBV7-2 and TRBJ1-3; a weak D match, TRBD1 (6 bases). V was clipped by 5 bases and J by 2 bases, with 13 bases between them. CDR1 and CDR2 (germline): SGHTA, FQGNSA. This CDR3 has 15 residues. The CDR3 bases are TGTGCCAGCAGCCCGTACCAGGGGACTGGAAACACCATATATTTT. Its protein product is CASSPYQGTGNTIYF.

The chain combines TRBV5-6 with TRBJ1-4; no firm D call. CDR1 and CDR2 from the germline V gene are SGHDT and YYEEEE. This CDR3 has 14 residues. V shed 2 bases and J shed 4 bases, with 9 bases lying between them. The CDR3 sequence is CASSLRAGNEKLFF. The CDR3 DNA is TGTGCCAGCAGCTTACGGGCGGGTAATGAAAAACTGTTTTTT.

The V gene is TRBV6-5, the J gene TRBJ1-1; the D is unclear. The CDR3 has 15 residues. Germline CDR1 is MNHEY and CDR2 is SVGAGI. Deletions cut 8 bases from V and 1 base from J, with 17 bases between. CDR3 DNA sequence: TGTGCCAGCTATCAGCAAGGGAGGCCGAACACTGAAGCTTTCTTT. This encodes CASYQQGRPNTEAFF.

In this sample, this clone turned up a few times. The rearrangement uses TRBV2 and TRBJ2-1; D is perhaps TRBD2 (5 bases). In germline, CDR1 is SNHLY, CDR2 FYNNEI. V was cut by 1 base and J by 5 bases, with 9 bases left in between. This CDR3 region has 14 residues. The CDR3 coding sequence is TGTGCCAGCAGTGAAGGGACTGGAAACAATGAGCAGTTCTTC. Its protein product is CASSEGTGNNEQFF.